Reported below is one T cell receptor (beta chain). Its antigen remains unidentified. Sequenced by immunoSEQ multiplex PCR; TCRdb stores in-frame clones only, minus some. This repertoire shows around 110,000 clones, around 90% found once; its top ten account for approximately 9.6%. The data were taken from a study of T cell responses to AZD1222 COVID-19 vaccine. General study points: The donors showed a predominance of white British ancestry and of females, with possible underestimation of clonal diversity.

Between the trimmed V and J ends, which lost 5 bases and 0 bases, there was a span of 13 bases. Germline-derived CDR1 and CDR2 are MNHEY and SVGAGI. The CDR3 runs 15 residues. This clonotype was obtained from an adult in good health. The chain links TRBV6-5 to TRBJ1-1, with D possibly being TRBD1 (5 bases). The sequences come from peripheral blood, collected on day 0 of AZD1222 vaccination. CDR3 protein: CASSPRQTMNTEAFF. CDR3 DNA sequence: TGTGCCAGCAGTCCTCGACAGACGATGAACACTGAAGCTTTCTTT.